Following are 27 T cell receptor beta chains from one sample sequenced in a study of CD8+ T cells in alopecia areata. Sequencing used cDNA as its template, made by extracting RNA and reverse transcribing it. TCRdb's table, derived via immunoSEQ multiplex PCR, lists solely in-frame clones and lacks some. The sample gives fewer than 110,000 clones, about three fifths of which show up once; around 17% is in the top ten. Treatment meaning: oral pan-JAK inhibitor, 5-10 mg twice daily. This specimen consisted of CD8+ T cells sorted from blood, obtained at approximately week 55, from a patient treated with tofacitinib. Source of these receptors: a human donor with alopecia areata.

CDR3 nucleotide sequence: TGTGCCAGCAGTTGGCGAGGGGCTGGCCCGGGAGAGACCCAGTACTTC. Amino acids: CASSWRGAGPGETQYF. The gene calls are TRBV27 and TRBJ2-5, with D tentatively TRBD1 or TRBD2 (5 bases each). The V end was cut by 4 bases, the J end by 4 bases, with 19 bases between. In germline, CDR1 is MNHEY, CDR2 SMNVEV (reference sequence). CDR3 length equals 16 residues.

In this sample, this clone turned up a few times. V and J are TRBV7-3 and TRBJ1-1; D uncertain. Looked up from germline, CDR1 is SGHTA and CDR2 is FQGTGA. This CDR3 comprises 12 residues. DNA of the CDR3: TGTGAGTGCACTTTTCTGAACACTGAAGCTTTCTTT. Protein product: CECTFLNTEAFF.

Only a few counts were recorded for this clone. This sequence joins TRBV2 and TRBJ2-5; possible D gene TRBD2, 6 bases. Germline CDR1 and CDR2: SNHLY and FYNNEI. V lost 6 bases and J lost 2, with 13 bases in between. The CDR3 totals 14 residues. CDR3 nucleotide sequence: TGTGCCAGCAGGGGCTCCGGGACTCAAGAGACCCAGTACTTC. The encoded protein is CASRGSGTQETQYF.

The V gene is TRBV4-2, the J gene TRBJ2-2; no definite D call. V lost 0 bases and J 0 bases, leaving 8 bases between the germline ends. The length of the CDR3 is 16 residues. CDR1 is LGHNA, CDR2 YNFKEQ, per germline. CDR3 coding DNA: TGTGCCAGCAGCCAAGAGGCGATGACGAACACCGGGGAGCTGTTTTTT. Its translation: CASSQEAMTNTGELFF.

The chain uses TRBV29-1 and TRBJ2-1; tentative D call: TRBD2 (6 bases). This CDR3 is 15 amino acids long. CDR1 and CDR2 from the germline V gene are SQVTM and ANQGSEA. V was cut by 0 bases and J by 4 bases, with 13 bases left in between. The CDR3 region is CSVEEGGLLYNEQFF. The CDR3, as DNA: TGCAGCGTTGAAGAGGGGGGACTCCTATACAATGAGCAGTTCTTC.

This clone was counted only a few times. The V call is TRBV7-6, the J call TRBJ1-1; D uncertain. There are 14 residues in the CDR3. Germline CDR1 reads SGHVS; CDR2 reads FNYEAQ. V was pared by 3 bases and J by 5 bases, with 13 bases between. The CDR3 loop is CASSFLYDGTEAFF. In nucleotides, the CDR3 is TGTGCCAGCAGCTTCCTATACGACGGGACTGAAGCTTTCTTT.

This chain connects TRBV7-2 to TRBJ1-2; D perhaps matches TRBD1 (5 bases). The V gene lost 4 bases and the J gene lost 4 bases, with 16 bases spanning the gap. Germline CDR1 is SGHTA and CDR2 is FQGNSA. The CDR3 has 15 amino acids. CDR3 nucleotide sequence: TGTGCCAGCAGCTCGGGGGGGGGAATACCCTATGGCTACACCTTC. Translation: CASSSGGGIPYGYTF.

The gene calls are TRBV29-1 and TRBJ2-7; 8 bases are a match to TRBD1. The V and J ends lost 4 bases and 1 base, in that order; junction bases with no gene match: 6. The V gene's germline CDR1 is SQVTM and CDR2 ANQGSEA. The CDR3 is 14 residues long. The CDR3 nucleotides read TGCAGCGTTGTATTACAGGGGGTTTCCTACGAGCAGTACTTC. This encodes CSVVLQGVSYEQYF.

The chain has TRBV29-1 and TRBJ2-3, with D perhaps TRBD2 (5 bases). CDR1 SQVTM and CDR2 ANQGSEA come from the germline V gene. V gave up 4 bases and J gave up 2 bases, with 10 bases separating them. The CDR3 is 13 residues long. The CDR3 DNA reads as TGCAGCGTTGTCGAGGGCTACACAGATACGCAGTATTTT. Amino acids: CSVVEGYTDTQYF.

V usage is TRBV7-6 and J usage is TRBJ1-6, with D tentatively TRBD1 (5 bases). Trimming removed 4 bases from V and 14 bases from J, with 9 bases in between. CDR3 length: 11 residues. The germline CDR1 and CDR2 sequences are SGHVS and FNYEAQ. The CDR3 is CASSYGGTLHF. CDR3 coding DNA: TGTGCCAGCAGCTACGGGGGGACCCTCCACTTT.

This clone came up once. The chain joins TRBV30 to TRBJ1-2; tentatively, D is TRBD1 (5 bases). Germline CDR1 reads GTSNPN; CDR2 reads SVGIG (reference sequence). V lost 8 bases to trimming and J lost 4 bases, with 26 bases between them. The CDR3 is made up of 16 amino acids. The CDR3 DNA follows: TGTGCCCGGCAGGGCGACTCACTCACTAGGGGCTATGGCTACACCTTC. Protein sequence: CARQGDSLTRGYGYTF.

The V and J genes are TRBV13 and TRBJ2-7; 7 bases map to TRBD1. V shed 5 bases and J 5 bases; nucleotides not matched to a gene: 18. This CDR3 has 17 residues. Germline loops: CDR1 PRHDT, CDR2 FYEKMQ (reference sequence). CDR3 sequence: CASSRPPVEGGLDEQYF. CDR3 nucleotides: TGTGCCAGCAGCCGACCCCCGGTCGAAGGGGGCTTAGACGAGCAGTACTTC.

The J gene is TRBJ1-2, the V gene TRBV29-1; perhaps TRBD1 as D (5 bases). The CDR3 spans 11 residues. V dropped 3 bases and J dropped 8 bases, with 10 bases sitting between them. From germline, CDR1 is SQVTM and CDR2 ANQGSEA. CDR3 sequence reads: CSVDPGYGYTF. The CDR3 bases are TGCAGCGTTGATCCAGGGTACGGCTACACCTTC.

This clone was seen a few times. J is TRBJ2-7 and V is TRBV30, with 8 bases that match TRBD1. The CDR3 is made up of 16 amino acids. The V gene's germline CDR1 is GTSNPN and CDR2 SVGIG (reference sequence). V was clipped by 1 base and J by 3 bases; unmatched bases: 11. CDR3 loop: CAWSGSGQGALYEQYF. The CDR3 DNA sequence: TGTGCCTGGAGTGGAAGCGGTCAGGGGGCGCTCTACGAGCAGTACTTC.

CDR3 in amino acids: CAWSDSGTQYF. The CDR3 DNA follows: TGTGCCTGGAGCGACTCCGGGACCCAGTACTTC. V and J are TRBV30 and TRBJ2-5; D gene uncertain. Trimming removed 3 bases at V and 7 bases at J, with 9 bases between. Looked up from germline, CDR1 is GTSNPN and CDR2 is SVGIG (reference sequence). The CDR3 spans 11 residues.

To note about this clone: Relative to the germline gene, one junction end is altered; a read error may explain this. V usage is TRBV2 and J usage is TRBJ1-3; TRBD1 matches at 7 bases. Per the germline V gene, CDR1 is SNHLY and CDR2 is FYNNEI. This CDR3 region has 16 residues. CDR3: CASTGPGGGPGNTIYF. The CDR3 DNA reads as TGTGCAAGCACCGGGCCAGGGGGAGGACCTGGAAACACCATATATTTT.

The chain combines TRBV13 with TRBJ2-6; D perhaps matches TRBD1 (6 bases). The V and J ends lost 8 bases and 2 bases respectively, with 10 bases between them. Germline CDR1 is PRHDT and CDR2 is FYEKMQ (reference sequence). The CDR3 consists of 14 residues. The CDR3 is CASSRGTGANVLTF. CDR3 coding DNA: TGTGCCAGCTCCAGGGGTACTGGGGCCAACGTCCTGACTTTC.

V and J are TRBV15 and TRBJ2-1, with D unclear. The V gene lost 4 bases and the J gene lost 4 bases, with 11 bases spanning the gap. The CDR3 has 14 amino acids. Germline-derived CDR1 and CDR2 are LNHNV and YYDKDF (reference sequence). The CDR3 is CATSNRDSYNEQFF. As DNA, the CDR3 is TGTGCCACCAGCAACAGAGACTCGTACAATGAGCAGTTCTTC. Full variable domain (remainder filled in from reference TRBV15 and TRBJ2-1): DAMVIQNPRYQVTQFGKPVTLSCSQTLNHNVMYWYQQKSSQAPKLLFHYYDKDFNNEADTPDNFQSRRPNTSFCFLDIRSPGLGDTAMYLCATSNRDSYNEQFFGPGTRLTVL.

This clone was recorded once. The V and J genes are TRBV9 and TRBJ2-3; no definite D call. CDR1 and CDR2 from the germline V gene are SGDLS and YYNGEE. Trimming pared 4 bases from V and 1 base from J, leaving 10 bases between. This CDR3 spans 14 amino acids. The CDR3 DNA reads TGTGCCAGCAGCTCCTCCTGGGGCACAGATACGCAGTATTTT. Amino acid sequence: CASSSSWGTDTQYF.

The chain has TRBV27 and TRBJ2-5; TRBD2 aligns across 8 bases. V lost 3 bases to trimming and J lost 2 bases; unmatched junction nucleotides: 5. This CDR3 region has 15 residues. CDR1 and CDR2 (germline): MNHEY, SMNVEV (reference sequence). The CDR3 sequence: CASSFGTSGQETQYF. As DNA, the CDR3 is TGTGCCAGCAGTTTTGGAACTAGCGGTCAAGAGACCCAGTACTTC.

The chain uses TRBV30 and TRBJ2-1, with TRBD1 as a possible D gene (5 bases). This CDR3 region has 15 residues. Looked up from germline, CDR1 is GTSNPN and CDR2 is SVGIG (reference sequence). Between the trimmed V and J ends, which lost 0 bases and 3 bases, there was a span of 12 bases. The CDR3 sequence: CAWSVDSSLYNEQFF. The DNA of the CDR3 is TGTGCCTGGAGTGTAGACAGTTCTCTCTACAATGAGCAGTTCTTC.

J is TRBJ1-5 and V is TRBV19; possibly TRBD1 for D (6 bases). The CDR3 totals 16 residues. Germline V gives CDR1 LNHDA, CDR2 SQIVND (reference sequence). Trimming left V 4 bases short and J 5 bases short, with 18 bases between. The DNA for the CDR3 is TGTGCCAGTAGTACTACAGGGTTAGCATCATATCAGCCCCAGCATTTT. Protein sequence: CASSTTGLASYQPQHF.

This clone was recorded a few times. The J gene is TRBJ2-7, the V gene TRBV27; TRBD1 agrees at 9 bases. Unmatched junction bases numbered 3, after V lost 0 bases and J lost 3 bases. CDR1 and CDR2 (germline): MNHEY, SMNVEV (reference sequence). The CDR3 is made up of 15 amino acids. CDR3 residues: CASSLSGTGLYEQYF. For the CDR3, the DNA is TGTGCCAGCAGTTTATCGGGGACAGGGCTCTACGAGCAGTACTTC.

This clone was seen only a few times. The genes are TRBV30 and TRBJ2-2; no clear D gene. From germline, CDR1 is GTSNPN and CDR2 SVGIG (reference sequence). The CDR3 sequence is 12 residues long. The V end lost 4 bases, the J end lost 1 base, and 4 bases lay between the germline ends. This CDR3 reads CAWKKNTGELFF. CDR3 DNA: TGTGCCTGGAAGAAGAACACCGGGGAGCTGTTTTTT. Full variable domain (remainder filled in from reference TRBV30 and TRBJ2-2): SQTIHQWPATLVQPVGSPLSLECTVEGTSNPNLYWYRQAAGRGLQLLFYSVGIGQISSEVPQNLSASRPQDRQFILSSKKLLLSDSGFYLCAWKKNTGELFFGEGSRLTVL.

The CDR3 bases are TGTGCCAGCAGTGACGGGACAGGGATGGGCGAGCAGTACTTC. This encodes CASSDGTGMGEQYF. V is TRBV6-1 and J is TRBJ2-7; 9 nucleotides line up with TRBD1. The CDR3 is 14 amino acids. Trimming cost V 3 bases and J 6 bases; bases outside gene matches: 6. CDR1 and CDR2 (germline): MNHNS, SASEGT.

The chain has TRBV9 and TRBJ2-6; D is unclear. The CDR3 runs 10 residues. The germline V gene encodes CDR1 SGDLS and CDR2 YYNGEE. Trimming left V 10 bases short and J 1 base short, with 0 bases between. The CDR3 sequence: CASGANVLTF. The CDR3 region has the DNA TGTGCCTCTGGGGCCAACGTCCTGACTTTC.

In its sample, this clone was seen once. The chain employs TRBV30 and TRBJ2-7; 10 nucleotides align to TRBD1. The CDR3 has 14 residues. Germline loops: CDR1 GTSNPN, CDR2 SVGIG (reference sequence). Unmatched junction bases numbered 8, after V lost 6 bases and J lost 3 bases. CDR3 sequence (DNA): TGTGCCTGTGAGGACAGGGGGAAAGTCTACGAGCAGTACTTC. This codes for CACEDRGKVYEQYF.